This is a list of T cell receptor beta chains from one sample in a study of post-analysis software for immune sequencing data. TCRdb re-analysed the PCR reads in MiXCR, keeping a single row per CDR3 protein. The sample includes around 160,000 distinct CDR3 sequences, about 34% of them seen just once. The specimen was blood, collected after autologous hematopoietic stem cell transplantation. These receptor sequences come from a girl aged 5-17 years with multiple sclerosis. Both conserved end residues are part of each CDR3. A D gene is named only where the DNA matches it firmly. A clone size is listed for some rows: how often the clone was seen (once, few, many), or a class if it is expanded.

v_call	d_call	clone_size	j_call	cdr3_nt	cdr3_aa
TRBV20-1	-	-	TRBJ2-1	TGCAGTGCTAGAGATTGGCTAGCCGACTACAATGAGCAGTTCTTC	CSARDWLADYNEQFF
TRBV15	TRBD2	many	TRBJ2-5	TGTGCCACCAGCAGAGGTCGGGGGGGTGAGGAGACCCAGTACTTC	CATSRGRGGEETQYF
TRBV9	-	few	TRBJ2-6	TGTGCCAGCAGCGATACTACCCGATTTGGGAGCTCTGGGGCCAACGTCCTGACTTTC	CASSDTTRFGSSGANVLTF
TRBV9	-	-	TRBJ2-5	TGTGCCAGCAGCGACGGGACTTACGAGACCCAGTACTTC	CASSDGTYETQYF
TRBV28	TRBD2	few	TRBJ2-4	TGTGCCAGCAGTTTATGGCGGGGGGCTGCTAACATTCAGTACTTC	CASSLWRGAANIQYF
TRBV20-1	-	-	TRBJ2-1	TGCAGTGTTACATTGGTGAGTGGGAGCTCCTACAATGAGCAGTTCTTC	CSVTLVSGSSYNEQFF
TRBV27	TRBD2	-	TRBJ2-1	TGTGCCAGCAGCCCCTCTAGCGGGGGGGACAATGAGCAGTTCTTC	CASSPSSGGDNEQFF
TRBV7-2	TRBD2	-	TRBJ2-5	TGTGCCAGCAGCCCCGGGAGGGGTTCGGGGACCCAGTACTTC	CASSPGRGSGTQYF
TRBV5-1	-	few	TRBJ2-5	TGCGCCAGCCGCGATCAAGATTTTCAAGGAGAGACCCAGTACTTC	CASRDQDFQGETQYF
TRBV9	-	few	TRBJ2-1	TGTGCCAGCAGCGCTCCTAGGGATGAGCAGTTCTTC	CASSAPRDEQFF
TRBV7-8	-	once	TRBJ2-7	TGTGCCAGCAGCCCCCTGGCAGGGTTCGAGCAGTACTTC	CASSPLAGFEQYF
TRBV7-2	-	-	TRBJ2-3	TGTGCCAGCAGCTCCCTAGGAAACACAGATACGCAGTATTTT	CASSSLGNTDTQYF
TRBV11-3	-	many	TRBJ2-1	TGTGCCAGCAGCTTCCAAAGCAATGAGCAGTTCTTC	CASSFQSNEQFF
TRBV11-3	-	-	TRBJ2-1	TGTGCCAGCAGCGACTACGTGAGCTCCTACAATGAGCAGTTCTTC	CASSDYVSSYNEQFF
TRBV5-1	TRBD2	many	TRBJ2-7	TGCGCCAGCCGGCAGACTAGCGGGAGCGAGCAGTACTTC	CASRQTSGSEQYF
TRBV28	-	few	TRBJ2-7	TGTGCCAGCCGCCGGGACACCGGGGACTACGAGCAGTACTTC	CASRRDTGDYEQYF
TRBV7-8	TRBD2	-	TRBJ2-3	TGTGCCAGCAGCTTAGGGCTAGCGGGAGGGCCGAGGAGGGATACGCAGTATTTT	CASSLGLAGGPRRDTQYF
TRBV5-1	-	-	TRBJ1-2	TGCGCCAGCAGCTTGGATCGAGGACGGGGCTACACCTTC	CASSLDRGRGYTF
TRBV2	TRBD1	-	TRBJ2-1	TGTGCCAACAGCCAGGGGGCCCACAGTGAGCAGTTCTTC	CANSQGAHSEQFF
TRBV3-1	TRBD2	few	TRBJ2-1	TGTGCCAGCAGCCATAGACTAGCGGGGCAGTTCTTC	CASSHRLAGQFF
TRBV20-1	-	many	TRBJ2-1	TGCAGTGCTAATCTGGCGGCTCAGTACAATGAGCAGTTCTTC	CSANLAAQYNEQFF
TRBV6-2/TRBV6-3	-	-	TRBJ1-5	TGTGCCAGCAGTTCCCGGGTCCTTAGCAATCAGCCCCAGCATTTT	CASSSRVLSNQPQHF
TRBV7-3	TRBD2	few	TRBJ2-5	TGTGCCAGCAGCTTAACTCCGGGCCCGGGGGGGGAGACCCAGTACTTC	CASSLTPGPGGETQYF
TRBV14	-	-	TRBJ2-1	TGTGCCAGCAGCCAAAACTCCGGGACGACCGTTTTGGAGACCCAGTTCTTC	CASSQNSGTTVLETQFF
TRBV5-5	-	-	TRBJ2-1	TGTGCCAGCAGCTTGACCACAGGGCAATACAATGAGCAGTTCTTC	CASSLTTGQYNEQFF
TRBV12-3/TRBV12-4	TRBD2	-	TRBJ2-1	TGTGCCAGCAGAAAAACCGGGACTAGCGCCTACAATGAGCAGTTCTTC	CASRKTGTSAYNEQFF
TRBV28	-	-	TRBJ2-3	TGTGCCAGCAGTTTACCCCCTAGCACGGATACGCAGTATTTT	CASSLPPSTDTQYF
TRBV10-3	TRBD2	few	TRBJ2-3	TGTGCCATCGGTCAGGATGCGGGAGGGGCAGATACGCAGTATTTT	CAIGQDAGGADTQYF
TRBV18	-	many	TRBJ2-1	TGTGCCAGCTCACCACGAAGGGTTGAGCAGTTCTTC	CASSPRRVEQFF
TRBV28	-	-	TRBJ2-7	TGTGCCAGCAGCCCCCCTGGGGGTTCCTACGAGCAGTACTTC	CASSPPGGSYEQYF
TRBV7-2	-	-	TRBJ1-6	TGTGCCAGCAGCTTAGTTTCCGACAGTGGGAATTCACCCCTCCACTTT	CASSLVSDSGNSPLHF
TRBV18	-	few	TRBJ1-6	TGTGCCAGCTCACCAGCACGGGGGGATTCACCCCTCCACTTT	CASSPARGDSPLHF
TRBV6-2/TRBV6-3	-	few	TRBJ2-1	TGTGCCAGCAACTTTATGGGCTCCTACAATGAGCAGTTCTTC	CASNFMGSYNEQFF
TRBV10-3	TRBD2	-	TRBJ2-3	TGTGCCATCAGTGAGTTATTAGCGGGGAGGACGCAGTATTTT	CAISELLAGRTQYF
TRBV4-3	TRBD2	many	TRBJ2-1	TGCGCCAGCAGCCAAACTAGCGGGAGTGCGGGCTACAATGAGCAGTTCTTC	CASSQTSGSAGYNEQFF
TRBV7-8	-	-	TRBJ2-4	TGTGCCAGCAGCTTAAGGGGGAGGGGGACTAACATTCAGTACTTC	CASSLRGRGTNIQYF
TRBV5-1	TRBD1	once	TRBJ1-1	TGCGCCAGCAGCAGGCCGGGACAGGGAGTGAACACTGAAGCTTTCTTT	CASSRPGQGVNTEAFF
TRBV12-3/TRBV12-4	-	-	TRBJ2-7	TGTGCCAGCAGTTTAGTCTTCGGGCAGGGTTCCTACGAGCAGTACTTC	CASSLVFGQGSYEQYF
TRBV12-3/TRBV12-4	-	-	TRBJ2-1	TGTGCCAGCAGGGTCCGGGAGTCGGGTAATGAGCAGTTCTTC	CASRVRESGNEQFF
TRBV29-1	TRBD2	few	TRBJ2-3	TGCAGCGCCGGGACTAGCGGGAGTATGTTTGCAGATACGCAGTATTTT	CSAGTSGSMFADTQYF
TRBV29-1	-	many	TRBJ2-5	TGCAGCGTTCTTACAGGGCAAGAGACCCAGTACTTC	CSVLTGQETQYF
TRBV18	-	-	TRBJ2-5	TGTGCCAGCTCACCCGGTAGCTTGTGGCAAGAGACCCAGTACTTC	CASSPGSLWQETQYF
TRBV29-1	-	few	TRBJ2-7	TGCAGCGTTGGGGGGACTGATGCCTACGAGCAGTACTTC	CSVGGTDAYEQYF
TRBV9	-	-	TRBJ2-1	TGTGCCAGCAGCGTAGACCCGGGTAGGAATGAGCAGTTCTTC	CASSVDPGRNEQFF
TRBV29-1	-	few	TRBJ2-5	TGCAGCGTTTATCAGGGGTCTAGGGGAGAGACCCAGTACTTC	CSVYQGSRGETQYF
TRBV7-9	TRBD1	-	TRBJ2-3	TGTGCCAGCAGCCCCCCGGGACAGAGCACAGATACGCAGTATTTT	CASSPPGQSTDTQYF
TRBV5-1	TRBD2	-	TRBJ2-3	TGCGCCAGCAGCTTGGGGGGGACTAGCCCTACGCAGTATTTT	CASSLGGTSPTQYF
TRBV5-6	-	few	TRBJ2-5	TGTGCCAGCAGCTACAGAGGGGACGAGACCCAGTACTTC	CASSYRGDETQYF
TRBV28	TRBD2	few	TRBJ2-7	TGTGCCAGCAGCCTAGCGGGCGCCGTTAGGTGGGGGGACCTCTACGAGCAGTACTTC	CASSLAGAVRWGDLYEQYF
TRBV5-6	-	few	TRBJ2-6	TGTGCCAGCAGCTTGGAGGGGACTGGGGCCAACGTCCTGACTTTC	CASSLEGTGANVLTF
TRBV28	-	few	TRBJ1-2	TGTGCCAGCAGTTTATCGGCACAGCGGGTTAACTATGGCTACACCTTC	CASSLSAQRVNYGYTF
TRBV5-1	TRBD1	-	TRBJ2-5	TGCGCCAGCAGTGCTCTATTGACGGGACAGCAGTACTTC	CASSALLTGQQYF
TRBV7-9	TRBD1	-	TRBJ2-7	TGTGCCAGCAGCCTGACGCGAACCGGGACAGGGGGCGAGCAGTACTTC	CASSLTRTGTGGEQYF
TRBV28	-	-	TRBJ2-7	TGTGCCATCGGACAGAACTACGAGCAGTACTTC	CAIGQNYEQYF
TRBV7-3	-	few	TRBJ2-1	TGTGCCAGCAGCTTAAGAGGGTTCGATGAGCAGTTCTTC	CASSLRGFDEQFF
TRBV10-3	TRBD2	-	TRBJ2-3	TGTGCCATCACTAGCGGGAGTGATACGCAGTATTTT	CAITSGSDTQYF
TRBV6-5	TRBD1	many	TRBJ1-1	TGTGCCAGCAGTTACTTCCCGGACAGGGGGACCGAAGCTTTCTTT	CASSYFPDRGTEAFF
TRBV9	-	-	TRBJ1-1	TGTGCCAGCAGCGTAGAGGCAGGGGCCTACACTGAAGCTTTCTTT	CASSVEAGAYTEAFF
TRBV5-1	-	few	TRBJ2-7	TGCGCCAGCAGCTTGGAAGCAGGGGTAGGCGAGCAGTACTTC	CASSLEAGVGEQYF